The 16 T cell receptor beta chains below all came from one sample that was sequenced in a study of human T cells and chemical hapten exposure. Time point reported: patch test 1, 2 weeks after DPC sensitization. Treatment described: therapeutic diphenylcyclopropenone sensitization with weekly scalp DPC. TCRdb fed the RACE reads into MiXCR, producing one record per CDR3 protein. Found here are about 110,000 distinct CDR3 sequences, 11% of them singletons; the top ten hold approximately 3.5%. Sample: whole blood, taken in connection with sensitization to the hapten diphenylcyclopropenone (DPC). The receptors shown here come from a woman aged 40 to 55 with alopecia areata. Some clones in this sample may be carry-over from other donors' samples.

This clonotype was detected a few times. This chain joins TRBV12-3 or TRBV12-4 and TRBJ2-5; 9 bases fit TRBD1. This CDR3 comprises 15 residues. After removal of 3 bases from V and 5 bases from J, the junction contained 7 bases not matched to a gene. CDR3 residues: CASSFGTGPPETQYF. In DNA form, the CDR3 reads TGTGCCAGCAGTTTCGGGACAGGGCCACCGGAGACCCAGTACTTC.

This clonotype was seen a few times. The V gene is TRBV29-1, the J gene TRBJ1-1; tentatively, D is TRBD1 (5 bases). CDR1 SQVTM and CDR2 ANQGSEA come from the germline V gene. Trimming cost V 1 base and J 0 bases, with 15 bases left between them. This CDR3 has 16 amino acids. The CDR3 reads CSVEVSQGAMNTEAFF. CDR3 DNA sequence: TGCAGCGTTGAAGTATCCCAGGGCGCCATGAACACTGAAGCTTTCTTT. Complete variable domain (other parts from reference TRBV29-1 and TRBJ1-1): SAVISQKPSRDICQRGTSLTIQCQVDSQVTMMFWYRQQPGQSLTLIATANQGSEATYESGFVIDKFPISRPNLTFSTLTVSNMSPEDSSIYLCSVEVSQGAMNTEAFFGQGTRLTVV.

This clonotype has a handful of counts. This rearrangement joins TRBV7-8 to TRBJ1-2; D is undetermined. V gave up 3 bases and J gave up 4 bases, with 9 bases separating them. This CDR3 region has 13 residues. CDR1 SGHVS and CDR2 FQNEAQ come from the germline V gene. This CDR3 reads CASSFGTAYGYTF. DNA for the CDR3: TGTGCCAGCAGCTTTGGAACGGCCTATGGCTACACCTTC.

In its sample, this clonotype was seen a few times. CDR3 sequence: CASSFGPPGTDTQYF. The DNA for the CDR3 is TGTGCCAGCAGTTTCGGGCCACCCGGCACAGATACGCAGTATTTT. This chain links TRBV12-3 or TRBV12-4 with TRBJ2-3; D is unresolved. Between the trimmed V and J ends, which lost 3 bases and 1 base, there was a span of 11 bases. There are 15 residues in the CDR3.

In its sample, this clonotype was seen a few times. V and J are TRBV30 and TRBJ1-3; D unclear. The V and J ends lost 3 bases and 0 bases respectively, with 9 bases between them. The CDR3 has 14 residues. Germline values: CDR1 GTSNPN, CDR2 SVGIG (reference sequence). CDR3 bases: TGTGCCTGGAGCCTGGACCTCTCTGGAAACACCATATATTTT. Protein product: CAWSLDLSGNTIYF.

This chain joins TRBV6-5 and TRBJ1-2, with 7 bases fitting TRBD1. The CDR3 runs 14 residues. The germline CDR1 and CDR2 sequences are MNHEY and SVGAGI. The V and J ends lost 5 bases and 7 bases, in that order; junction bases with no gene match: 10. The CDR3 region is CASSPLDREGGYTF. The CDR3 nucleotides read TGTGCCAGCAGTCCACTCGACAGGGAAGGTGGCTACACCTTC.

This clonotype was found many times. CDR3 in DNA: TGTGCCAGCAGCCACGAACCAAACTGGGCGTACGGTGAAAAACTGTTTTTT. Amino acids: CASSHEPNWAYGEKLFF. The chain uses TRBV7-9 and TRBJ1-4; D is ambiguous. In germline, CDR1 is SEHNR, CDR2 FQNEAQ (reference sequence). Trimming pared 5 bases from V and 7 bases from J, leaving 23 bases between. The CDR3 is 17 amino acids.

To note about this clonotype: One junction end disagrees with the germline gene, perhaps due to a read error. The chain recombines TRBV27 with TRBJ2-1; D perhaps matches TRBD2 (5 bases). Germline loops: CDR1 MNHEY, CDR2 SMNVEV (reference sequence). The CDR3 totals 15 residues. The CDR3 nucleotides read TGTGCCAGCACTTTATCGGGGAGCTCCTACAATGAGCAGTTCTTC. It encodes CASTLSGSSYNEQFF.

This clonotype has ten or more counts. The chain has TRBV10-3 and TRBJ1-2, with a possible D match to TRBD1 (5 bases). The CDR3 contains 16 residues. CDR1 and CDR2 (germline): ENHRY, SYGVKD. The V gene lost 3 bases and the J gene lost 7 bases, with 21 bases spanning the gap. CDR3 amino acids: CAISDRRDSNPGGYTF. In DNA form, the CDR3 reads TGTGCCATCAGTGATAGGAGGGACTCGAACCCCGGTGGCTACACCTTC.

This rearrangement joins TRBV3-1 to TRBJ1-2; TRBD1 matches 8 bases. This CDR3 comprises 17 residues. Germline V gives CDR1 LGHDT, CDR2 YNNKEL (reference sequence). J was trimmed by 4 bases and V by 4 bases; bases with no gene match: 14. The CDR3 protein is CASSPRSPTGARYGYTF. The CDR3 bases are TGTGCCAGCAGCCCTCGATCGCCGACAGGGGCCCGCTATGGCTACACCTTC.

This clonotype was observed at least ten times. The rearrangement uses TRBV28 and TRBJ1-1; no definite D call. This CDR3 has 12 amino acids. Per the germline V gene, CDR1 is MDHEN and CDR2 is SYDVKM. V shed 1 base and J shed 3 bases, with 3 bases lying between them. CDR3 nucleotides: TGTGCCAGCAGTTTATATTACACTGAAGCTTTCTTT. Translated, it gives CASSLYYTEAFF. Together with reference TRBV28 and TRBJ1-1, the CDR3 gives the full variable domain: DVKVTQSSRYLVKRTGEKVFLECVQDMDHENMFWYRQDPGLGLRLIYFSYDVKMKEKGDIPEGYSVSREKKERFSLILESASTNQTSMYLCASSLYYTEAFFGQGTRLTVV.

The chain couples TRBV29-1 to TRBJ2-3; no reliable D call. The germline V gene encodes CDR1 SQVTM and CDR2 ANQGSEA. The V end was cut by 7 bases, the J end by 5 bases, with 10 bases between. The CDR3 spans 11 residues. CDR3 DNA: TGCAGCGACAACTTAGGAGATACGCAGTATTTT. Translating it yields CSDNLGDTQYF.

The chain uses TRBV28 and TRBJ1-1; D is possibly TRBD1 (5 bases). The CDR3 covers 13 residues. Germline CDR1 MDHEN, CDR2 SYDVKM. Trimming took off 7 bases at V and 7 bases at J, with 16 bases between the two ends. The CDR3 bases are TGTGCCAGCACCCCGCTAGGGGTGCGTGAAGCTTTCTTT. Translating it yields CASTPLGVREAFF.

Ten or more counts support this clonotype. This chain links TRBV27 with TRBJ2-7; weak D call: TRBD2 (6 bases). Trimming took off 1 base at V and 5 bases at J, with 18 bases between the two ends. CDR3 length: 16 amino acids. Per germline, CDR1 MNHEY and CDR2 SMNVEV (reference sequence). The CDR3 sequence: CASSLWRGAGSDEQYF. The CDR3 nucleotides read TGTGCCAGCAGTTTATGGAGGGGCGCGGGGAGCGACGAGCAGTACTTC.

This chain uses TRBV6-2 or TRBV6-3 with TRBJ2-1; 7 bases align to TRBD2. Germline V gene sequence: CDR1 MNHEY, CDR2 SVGEGT. The J segment lost 10 bases and the V segment lost 2 bases, leaving 14 bases of the junction unmatched. CDR3 length: 16 residues. Here the CDR3 DNA reads TGTGCCAGCAGTTACCCCCGCGGCGGGAGCGGATGGGAGCAGTTCTTC. Protein: CASSYPRGGSGWEQFF.

This clonotype was detected ten times or more. This sequence joins TRBV3-1 and TRBJ2-2; D perhaps matches TRBD2 (5 bases). Per the germline V gene, CDR1 is LGHDT and CDR2 is YNNKEL (reference sequence). V was shortened by 0 bases and J by 1 base, with 15 bases between the two germline ends. The CDR3 totals 18 residues. CDR3 residues: CASSQEGSGGWNTGELFF. The CDR3, as DNA: TGTGCCAGCAGCCAAGAAGGAAGTGGAGGCTGGAACACCGGGGAGCTGTTTTTT.